The clone carrying this T cell receptor beta chain occurred once. As yet, its antigen is unknown. This entry is derived from a study of cytomegalovirus exposure and HLA in healthy donors. Primers for the PCR totalled 60 Vbeta and 13 Jbeta. Libraries were prepared by immunoSEQ multiplex PCR; TCRdb keeps only in-frame clonotypes and omits some of them. This sample has approximately 250,000 clones, with 78% found just once. Germline loops: CDR1 MNHNY, CDR2 SVGAGI (reference sequence). This CDR3 has 16 amino acids. The trim removed 6 bases at V and 4 bases at J, leaving 6 bases unmatched. Study findings and constraints: Earlier analysis found most TCR beta V segments productive about 87% or about 30% of the time. A later analysis linked a missense variant in DCLRE1C to the trimming of TCR beta V and J genes.

This sequence originates from a boy aged 5-17 years in good health and CMV-seronegative. Material: PBMCs. The chain combines TRBV6-6 with TRBJ2-2; 12 bases line up with TRBD2. The CDR3: CASSFGLAGRTGELFF. CDR3 bases: TGTGCCAGCAGCTTTGGACTAGCGGGGCGCACCGGGGAGCTGTTTTTT.